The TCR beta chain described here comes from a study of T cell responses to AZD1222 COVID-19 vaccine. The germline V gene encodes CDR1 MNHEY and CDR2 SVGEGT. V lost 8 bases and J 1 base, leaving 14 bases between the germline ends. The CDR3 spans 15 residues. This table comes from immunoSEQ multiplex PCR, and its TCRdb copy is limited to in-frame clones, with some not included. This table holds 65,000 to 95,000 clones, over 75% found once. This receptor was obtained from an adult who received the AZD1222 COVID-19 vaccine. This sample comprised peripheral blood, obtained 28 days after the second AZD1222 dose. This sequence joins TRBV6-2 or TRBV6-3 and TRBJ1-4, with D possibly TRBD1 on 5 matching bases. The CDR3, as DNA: TGTGCCAGCTGCCGAGAGGGACTAACTAATGAAAAACTGTTTTTT. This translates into CASCREGLTNEKLFF.